The sequence of this T cell receptor beta chain was determined in a study of control samples from healthy donors and cancer patients. The sample holds a few counts of this clone. V lost 7 bases and J lost 2, with 13 bases in between. The CDR3 is made up of 14 amino acids. Per the germline V gene, CDR1 is MNHEY and CDR2 is SVGAGI. Sequenced by immunoSEQ multiplex PCR; TCRdb stores in-frame clones only, minus some. This sample has around 180,000 clones, with 85% to 90% found just once. V is TRBV6-5 and J is TRBJ2-3, with D hard to call. This clonotype was sampled from a woman aged 30 to 39 in good health. What was sequenced was blood. Written as DNA, the CDR3 is TGTGCCAGCATATATAGTAGCCCCACAGATACGCAGTATTTT. Translated: CASIYSSPTDTQYF.